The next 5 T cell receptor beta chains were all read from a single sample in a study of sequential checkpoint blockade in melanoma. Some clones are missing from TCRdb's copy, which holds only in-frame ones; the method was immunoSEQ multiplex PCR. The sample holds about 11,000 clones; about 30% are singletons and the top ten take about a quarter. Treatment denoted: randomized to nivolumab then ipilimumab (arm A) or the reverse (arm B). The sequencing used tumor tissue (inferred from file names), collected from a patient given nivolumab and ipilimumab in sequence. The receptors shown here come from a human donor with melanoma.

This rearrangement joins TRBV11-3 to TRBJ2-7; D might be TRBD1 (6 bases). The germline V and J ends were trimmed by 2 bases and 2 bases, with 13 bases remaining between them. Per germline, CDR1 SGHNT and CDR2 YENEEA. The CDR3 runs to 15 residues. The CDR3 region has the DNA TGTGCCAGCAGCTTACGGACAGCCCGACCCTACGAGCAGTACTTC. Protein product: CASSLRTARPYEQYF.

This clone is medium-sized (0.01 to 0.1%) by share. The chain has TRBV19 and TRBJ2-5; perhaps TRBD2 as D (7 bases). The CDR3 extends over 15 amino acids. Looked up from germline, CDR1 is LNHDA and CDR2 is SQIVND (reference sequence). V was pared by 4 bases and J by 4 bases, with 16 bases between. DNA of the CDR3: TGTGCCAGTAGTACACTCCGGGGGGCCTTAGAGACCCAGTACTTC. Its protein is CASSTLRGALETQYF. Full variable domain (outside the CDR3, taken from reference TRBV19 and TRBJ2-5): DGGITQSPKYLFRKEGQNVTLSCEQNLNHDAMYWYRQDPGQGLRLIYYSQIVNDFQKGDIAEGYSVSREKKESFPLTVTSAQKNPTAFYLCASSTLRGALETQYFGPGTRLLVL.

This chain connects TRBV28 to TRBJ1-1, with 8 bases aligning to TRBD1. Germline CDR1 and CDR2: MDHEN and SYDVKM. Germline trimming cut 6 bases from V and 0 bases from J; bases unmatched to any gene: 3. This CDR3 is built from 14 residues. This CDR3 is CASRQGALNTEAFF. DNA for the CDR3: TGTGCCAGCAGGCAGGGGGCGCTGAACACTGAAGCTTTCTTT.

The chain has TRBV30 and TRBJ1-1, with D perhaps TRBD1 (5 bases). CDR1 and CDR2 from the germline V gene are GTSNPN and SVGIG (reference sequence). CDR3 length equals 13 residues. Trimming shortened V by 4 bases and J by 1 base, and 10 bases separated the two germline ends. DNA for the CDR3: TGTGCCTGGAACGGGGGAAGGAACACTGAAGCTTTCTTT. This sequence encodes CAWNGGRNTEAFF.

The CDR3, as DNA: TGTGCCAGCAGTGAGCCGGGTCTAGGGAACACTGAAGCTTTCTTT. This translates into CASSEPGLGNTEAFF. V usage is TRBV25-1 and J usage is TRBJ1-1; D is ambiguous. The CDR3 covers 15 residues. Germline loops: CDR1 MGHDK, CDR2 SYGVNS. V was clipped by 3 bases and J by 1 base, with 12 bases between them.